Presented here are 26 T cell receptor beta chains from one specimen sequenced in a study of blood T cell repertoires in COVID-19. The table came from immunoSEQ multiplex PCR; TCRdb's copy has only in-frame clones and leaves some out. This table holds roughly 250,000 clones, about 79% found once. The sequenced sample consisted of peripheral blood. These TCRs come from a woman older than 75 with acute or convalescent COVID-19.

V usage is TRBV12-3 or TRBV12-4 and J usage is TRBJ2-5, with D uncertain. This CDR3 has 12 amino acids. With 4 bases removed from V and 2 bases from J, the gap between germline ends came to 5 bases. CDR3: CASSSQQETQYF. The CDR3 coding sequence is TGTGCCAGCAGTTCACAGCAAGAGACCCAGTACTTC.

The chain employs TRBV28 and TRBJ1-2; D is undetermined. This CDR3 spans 18 amino acids. Germline V lookup: CDR1 MDHEN, CDR2 SYDVKM. V was clipped by 3 bases and J by 0 bases, with 20 bases between them. CDR3 sequence reads: CASSFVGQSRPPNYGYTF. For the CDR3, the DNA is TGTGCCAGCAGTTTTGTTGGGCAGAGTAGACCGCCTAACTATGGCTACACCTTC.

The chain links TRBV3-1 (or the pseudogene TRBV3-2) to TRBJ2-7, with D perhaps TRBD1 (7 bases). There are 11 residues in the CDR3. With 4 bases removed from V and 11 bases from J, the gap between germline ends came to 12 bases. Germline lookup yields CDR1 LGHDT and CDR2 YNNKEL (reference sequence). This CDR3 reads CASSRGTEEYF. In nucleotides, the CDR3 is TGTGCCAGCAGCCGCGGGACAGAAGAGTACTTC.

As to this clone: This may stem from a read error, because a much larger clone lies one nucleotide away. This chain uses TRBV7-9 with TRBJ1-5; D possibly corresponds to TRBD1 (5 bases). V lost 5 bases to trimming and J lost 4 bases, with 9 bases between them. From germline, CDR1 is SEHNR and CDR2 FQNEAQ (reference sequence). The CDR3 sequence is 13 residues long. In DNA, the CDR3 is TGTGCCAGCAGCCTAGACAGAAATCAGCCCCAGCATTTT. Encoded protein: CASSLDRNQPQHF.

This chain uses TRBV19 with TRBJ1-5, with 8 bases identical to TRBD1. The CDR3 runs to 16 residues. V lost 4 bases to trimming and J lost 2 bases; unmatched junction nucleotides: 7. CDR1 LNHDA and CDR2 SQIVND come from the germline V gene (reference sequence). CDR3 coding DNA: TGTGCCAGTAGTAACGGACAGGGAAAGGGCAATCAGCCCCAGCATTTT. Amino acids: CASSNGQGKGNQPQHF.

This clone was seen once. The chain recombines TRBV3-1 (or the pseudogene TRBV3-2) with TRBJ2-3, with D possibly TRBD2 on 5 matching bases. Trimming removed 2 bases at V and 0 bases at J, with 15 bases between. In germline, CDR1 is LGHDT, CDR2 YNNKEL (reference sequence). The CDR3 sequence is 17 residues long. The CDR3 DNA reads TGTGCCAGCAGCCAATCCTTGGCGGGCCTGAGCACAGATACGCAGTATTTT. Its protein product is CASSQSLAGLSTDTQYF.

This clone has a handful of counts. The J gene is TRBJ2-5, the V gene TRBV5-4; 8 bases line up with TRBD2. Trimming cost V 4 bases and J 5 bases; bases outside gene matches: 13. Germline CDR1 SGHNT, CDR2 YYREEE (reference sequence). The CDR3 is 16 amino acids. CDR3 nucleotide sequence: TGTGCCAGCAGCCCGAGTAGCGGGGCTTGGGGGGAGACCCAGTACTTC. Its translation is CASSPSSGAWGETQYF.

The V call is TRBV5-1, the J call TRBJ1-1; 7 positions match TRBD1. This CDR3 has 14 residues. Germline CDR1 reads SGHRS; CDR2 reads YFSETQ. Losses at the gene ends were 1 base for V and 6 bases for J; bases not matched to a gene: 6. CDR3 region: CASSLFDRAAEAFF. CDR3 nucleotides: TGCGCCAGCAGCTTGTTTGACAGGGCAGCTGAAGCTTTCTTT.

The rearrangement joins TRBV28 to TRBJ1-2, with TRBD1 identical over 10 bases. Germline lookup yields CDR1 MDHEN and CDR2 SYDVKM. The CDR3 spans 14 residues. V gave up 6 bases and J gave up 7 bases; unmatched junction bases: 8. DNA for the CDR3: TGTGCCAGCAGGACCGGGACAGGGGTATTTGGCTACACCTTC. Encoded protein: CASRTGTGVFGYTF.

The rearrangement joins TRBV7-2 to TRBJ2-5; 9 nucleotides line up with TRBD1. V shed 5 bases and J 3 bases; nucleotides not matched to a gene: 4. CDR1 SGHTA and CDR2 FQGNSA come from the germline V gene. The CDR3 length is 14 residues. For the CDR3, the DNA is TGTGCCAGCAGCATGGACAGGGGTAAAGAGACCCAGTACTTC. Amino acids: CASSMDRGKETQYF.

The chain has TRBV3-1 (or the pseudogene TRBV3-2) and TRBJ2-6; the match to TRBD1 covers 7 bases. Germline CDR1 LGHDT, CDR2 YNNKEL (reference sequence). The CDR3 sequence is 17 residues long. The V segment lost 4 bases and the J segment 2 bases; nucleotides outside the gene matches: 8. CDR3: CASSRGGAKPGANVLTF. Written as DNA, the CDR3 is TGTGCCAGCAGCCGAGGGGGCGCGAAACCTGGGGCCAACGTCCTGACTTTC.

V and J are TRBV11-3 and TRBJ1-1; D uncertain. V was pared by 2 bases and J by 6 bases, with 7 bases between. The CDR3 consists of 12 residues. The germline gives CDR1 SGHNT, CDR2 YENEEA. CDR3 sequence: CASSLRGSEAFF. The CDR3 DNA reads TGTGCCAGCAGCTTAAGAGGTTCTGAAGCTTTCTTT. Full variable domain (remainder filled in from reference TRBV11-3 and TRBJ1-1): EAGVVQSPRYKIIEKKQPVAFWCNPISGHNTLYWYLQNLGQGPELLIRYENEEAVDDSQLPKDRFSAERLKGVDSTLKIQPAELGDSAVYLCASSLRGSEAFFGQGTRLTVV.

The chain employs TRBV5-1 and TRBJ2-1; maybe TRBD2 (6 bases). This CDR3 has 14 residues. Trimming took off 4 bases at V and 10 bases at J, with 18 bases between the two ends. Germline V gene data show CDR1 as SGHRS and CDR2 as YFSETQ. The chain's CDR3 is CASSPRDSQGEQFF. The CDR3 region has the DNA TGCGCCAGCAGCCCTAGGGACTCCCAGGGAGAGCAGTTCTTC.

The chain couples TRBV6-5 to TRBJ2-3; D is possibly TRBD2 (6 bases). CDR1 is MNHEY and CDR2 is SVGAGI in the germline V gene. The V and J ends lost 2 bases and 2 bases respectively, with 11 bases between them. CDR3 length: 15 residues. The CDR3 DNA reads as TGTGCCAGCAGTTACGGCAGCGGGTCCACAGATACGCAGTATTTT. Its translation is CASSYGSGSTDTQYF.

This chain connects TRBV29-1 to TRBJ2-1, with D perhaps TRBD2 (7 bases). V was cut by 7 bases and J by 7 bases, with 17 bases left in between. CDR3 length: 13 amino acids. Germline V gene data show CDR1 as SQVTM and CDR2 as ANQGSEA. CDR3 loop: CSGGGGPRNEQFF. In DNA form, the CDR3 reads TGCAGCGGGGGAGGGGGTCCTCGGAATGAGCAGTTCTTC.

This clone has a single count. This sequence joins TRBV7-9 and TRBJ1-4; D remains ambiguous. Germline V gene lookup returns CDR1 SEHNR and CDR2 FQNEAQ (reference sequence). V lost 6 bases and J 2 bases, leaving 4 bases between the germline ends. The CDR3 sequence is 12 residues long. CDR3 coding DNA: TGTGCCAGCAGACGGACTAATGAAAAACTGTTTTTT. It translates to CASRRTNEKLFF.

The chain recombines TRBV14 with TRBJ1-3; 8 bases fit TRBD1. Trimming cost V 8 bases and J 2 bases; bases outside gene matches: 5. This CDR3 spans 14 amino acids. Germline-derived CDR1 and CDR2 are SGHDN and FVKESK. CDR3 sequence reads: CASGRQGTGNTIYF. The CDR3 nucleotides read TGTGCCAGCGGGAGACAGGGGACTGGAAACACCATATATTTT.

The chain uses TRBV2 and TRBJ1-4, with D perhaps TRBD1 (5 bases). The CDR3 spans 15 residues. Trimming took 6 bases from V and 8 from J, leaving 19 bases between them. Germline values: CDR1 SNHLY, CDR2 FYNNEI. The CDR3 loop reads CASSARTLKGEKLFF. Written as DNA, the CDR3 is TGTGCCAGCAGCGCCCGGACACTTAAAGGGGAAAAACTGTTTTTT.

The chain is built from TRBV28 and TRBJ1-1; 8 nucleotides agree with TRBD1. Germline CDR1 and CDR2: MDHEN and SYDVKM. The J segment lost 10 bases and the V segment lost 4 bases, leaving 14 bases of the junction unmatched. CDR3 length: 15 residues. CDR3 nucleotide sequence: TGTGCCAGCAGTTCTATTCTAGGACAGGGAGAGGGAGCTTTCTTT. Encoded protein: CASSSILGQGEGAFF.

The V call is TRBV20-1, the J call TRBJ1-2; D unclear. Looked up from germline, CDR1 is DFQATT and CDR2 is SNEGSKA (reference sequence). With 6 bases removed from V and 4 bases from J, the gap between germline ends came to 9 bases. The CDR3 has 11 amino acids. The chain's CDR3 is CSAGRSYGYTF. The CDR3 DNA reads TGCAGTGCGGGTCGGAGCTATGGCTACACCTTC.

This clone was seen a handful of times. The chain has TRBV11-3 and TRBJ2-7; TRBD1 matches 7 bases. The CDR3 extends over 14 amino acids. Per germline, CDR1 SGHNT and CDR2 YENEEA. V was clipped by 5 bases and J by 2 bases; unmatched bases: 6. DNA for the CDR3: TGTGCCAGCAGCCCGGGACAGTCGACCTACGAGCAGTACTTC. The encoded protein is CASSPGQSTYEQYF.

The chain carries TRBV19 and TRBJ2-5; D remains unclear. The CDR3 sequence is 14 residues long. Germline V gives CDR1 LNHDA, CDR2 SQIVND (reference sequence). The germline V and J ends were trimmed by 3 bases and 5 bases, with 13 bases remaining between them. CDR3 DNA: TGTGCCAGTAGTATGTCGCGGTCTTGGGAGACCCAGTACTTC. Protein sequence: CASSMSRSWETQYF.

The chain has TRBV4-2 and TRBJ1-5; the match to TRBD1 covers 7 bases. This CDR3 contains 13 residues. Germline values: CDR1 LGHNA, CDR2 YNFKEQ. J was trimmed by 5 bases and V by 4 bases; bases with no gene match: 2. The CDR3 sequence: CASSRDRDQPQHF. The CDR3 nucleotides read TGTGCCAGCAGCCGAGACAGGGATCAGCCCCAGCATTTT.

The chain employs TRBV7-9 and TRBJ2-1, with a possible D match to TRBD1 (5 bases). The CDR3 totals 13 residues. Trimming pared 2 bases from V and 9 bases from J, leaving 11 bases between. The V gene's germline CDR1 is SEHNR and CDR2 FQNEAQ (reference sequence). The CDR3 here is CASSLPWGGEQFF. For the CDR3, the DNA is TGTGCCAGCAGCTTACCTTGGGGCGGTGAGCAGTTCTTC.

The chain uses TRBV5-1 and TRBJ1-1, with 8 bases fitting TRBD1. J lost 4 bases, V lost 2 bases, and 4 bases had no gene match. The germline V gene encodes CDR1 SGHRS and CDR2 YFSETQ. CDR3 size: 14 residues. CDR3: CASSLITGGTEAFF. DNA for the CDR3: TGCGCCAGCAGCTTAATCACAGGGGGCACTGAAGCTTTCTTT.

The chain carries TRBV2 and TRBJ2-1, with TRBD2 identical over 12 bases. The CDR3 is made up of 13 amino acids. With V trimmed by 6 bases and J by 14 bases, 8 bases remained unmatched. The germline CDR1 and CDR2 sequences are SNHLY and FYNNEI. DNA for the CDR3: TGTGCCAGCAGGACTAGCGGGGGACCTACGGAGTTCTTC. Its translation: CASRTSGGPTEFF.